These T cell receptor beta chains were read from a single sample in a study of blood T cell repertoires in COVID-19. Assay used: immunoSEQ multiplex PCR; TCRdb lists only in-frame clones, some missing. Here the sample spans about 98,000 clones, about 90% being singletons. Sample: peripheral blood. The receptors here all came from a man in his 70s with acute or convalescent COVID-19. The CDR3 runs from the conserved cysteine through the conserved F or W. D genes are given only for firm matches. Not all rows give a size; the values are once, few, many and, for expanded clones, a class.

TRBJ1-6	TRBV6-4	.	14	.	CASSPGTNNSPLHF	TGTGCCAGCTCTCCCGGGACTAATAATTCACCCCTCCACTTT
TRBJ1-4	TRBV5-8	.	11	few	CASSLGGGLFF	TGTGCCAGCAGCTTGGGTGGAGGACTGTTTTTT
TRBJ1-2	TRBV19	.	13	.	CASSIDGDYGYTF	TGTGCCAGTAGTATTGACGGAGACTATGGCTACACCTTC
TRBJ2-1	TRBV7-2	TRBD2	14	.	CASSLPSGVPEQFF	TGTGCCAGCAGCTTACCTAGCGGGGTTCCTGAGCAGTTCTTC
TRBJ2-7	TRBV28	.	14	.	CASSPPFPPYEQYF	TGTGCCAGCAGTCCTCCCTTCCCCCCCTACGAGCAGTACTTC
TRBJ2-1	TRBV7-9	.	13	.	CASSPNLQGKQFF	TGTGCCAGCAGCCCTAACCTACAGGGAAAGCAGTTCTTC
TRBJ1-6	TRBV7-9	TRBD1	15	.	CASSRGQGRNSPLHF	TGTGCCAGCAGCCGGGGACAGGGACGTAATTCACCCCTCCACTTT
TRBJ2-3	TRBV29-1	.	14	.	CSGAPLPGTDTQYF	TGCAGCGGGGCTCCTTTACCGGGCACAGATACGCAGTATTTT
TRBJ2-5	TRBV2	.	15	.	CASSEDPGSGETQYF	TGTGCCAGCAGTGAAGATCCAGGGTCAGGGGAGACCCAGTACTTC
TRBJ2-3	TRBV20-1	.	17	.	CSASPGTSLWGTDTQYF	TGCAGTGCTAGTCCCGGGACTTCACTGTGGGGCACAGATACGCAGTATTTT
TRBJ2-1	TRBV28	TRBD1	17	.	CASSSADRDRPRNEQFF	TGTGCCAGCAGTTCCGCCGACCGGGACAGGCCCCGAAATGAGCAGTTCTTC